The rows below give T cell receptor beta chains drawn from one sample of a study of T cell responses to AZD1222 COVID-19 vaccine. The repertoire was sequenced with immunoSEQ multiplex PCR; TCRdb's copy has only in-frame clones and lacks some. Of 95,000 to 130,000 clones listed, about 86% are singletons. Material: peripheral blood, obtained on day 0 of AZD1222 vaccination. The receptors shown here come from an adult in good health. Both conserved end residues are trimmed from each CDR3. The D gene is left open where the match is weak.

TRBV29-1	-	TRBJ2-1	SVSSEEQF
TRBV2	TRBD1	TRBJ2-5	ASTGDRANAAQY
TRBV11-2	TRBD1	TRBJ2-2	ASTRTGVTGELF
TRBV18	TRBD1	TRBJ1-5	ASSPLGQGGGNQPQH
TRBV6-5	TRBD1	TRBJ1-2	ASSYSRTGGGYGYT
TRBV6-5	-	TRBJ2-5	ASSYSIPTQETQY
TRBV11-2	TRBD1	TRBJ2-4	ASSHRGRGRRNIQY
TRBV18	-	TRBJ1-1	ASSRVNTEAF
TRBV20-1	-	TRBJ2-1	SARLTRGQF
TRBV6-5	-	TRBJ1-4	ASSPSRLNEKLF
TRBV5-1	-	TRBJ1-4	ASSLDRANEKLF
TRBV15	-	TRBJ1-4	ATSRDRGRRIVEKLF
TRBV19	-	TRBJ2-2	ARSRGGGTRGELF
TRBV7-8	TRBD1	TRBJ1-5	ASSLVGTGYQPQH
TRBV3-1/TRBV3-2	TRBD1	TRBJ1-5	ASSGTGDQPQH
TRBV6-5	TRBD1	TRBJ2-3	ASSYLGQGMNTQY